This T cell receptor (beta chain) was recorded in a study of CXCR3-negative and CXCR3-positive naive CD8 T cells. The authors gated naive CD8+ T cells as CD45RO-CCR7+CD27+CD95-. As for this clonotype: Its antigen is as yet unknown.

The study's findings and limits: Similar levels of surface CD5 were seen between naive subsets; TCR strength was inferred from TRB CDR3 properties. Diversity in memory CD8+ cells fell much lower than the comparably high levels seen in both naive subsets. Against CXCR3-negative naive cells, CXCR3-positive naive cells showed more hydrophobic TRB CDR3s. PBMCs showed partially decreased CXCR3 expression after cryopreservation, and most assays used fresh PBMCs.

The CDR3 is 11 amino acids. The V gene's germline CDR1 is SEHNR and CDR2 FQNEAQ (reference sequence). The TRB libraries of cDNA were built by UMI-labeled 5' RACE. TCRdb reprocessed the 5' RACE reads and stores each CDR3 protein as one record, lacking DNA. The sample includes 130,000 or so distinct CDR3 sequences. Sequences were obtained from naive CXCR3+ CD8+ T cells from blood. Subset reported: CD45RO-CCR7+CD27+CD95- naive CD8+ T cells expressing CXCR3 (TNR3+). This TCR came from a human donor in good health. Some clones in this sample may be carry-over from other donors' samples. This sequence joins TRBV7-9 and TRBJ1-1. The chain's CDR3 is CASRTATEAFF.